The rows below give T cell receptor beta chains drawn from one sample of a study of blood T cell repertoires in COVID-19. The protocol was immunoSEQ multiplex PCR, while the TCRdb copy is restricted to in-frame clones and leaves out a portion. Here the sample spans 250,000 to 400,000 clones, roughly 90% being singletons. The material sequenced was peripheral blood. These receptors were obtained from a young woman with COVID-19, enrolled during active disease. The CDR3 runs from the conserved cysteine through the conserved F or W. Each record gives: V gene, J gene, clone size, D gene, CDR3 protein, CDR3 DNA. D genes are given only for firm matches. Clone size is given for some rows only: seen once, a few or many times, or a class if the clone is expanded.

TRBV18,TRBJ2-7,.,.,CASSPNSGVYEQYF,TGTGCCAGCTCACCAAACTCGGGAGTGTACGAGCAGTACTTC
TRBV6-1,TRBJ1-6,.,.,CASSEFRGVGSPLHF,TGTGCCAGCAGTGAATTCCGGGGAGTGGGTTCACCCCTCCACTTT
TRBV30,TRBJ2-2,.,TRBD2,CAWSPGLTNTGELFF,TGTGCCTGGAGTCCGGGACTAACGAACACCGGGGAGCTGTTTTTT
TRBV7-3,TRBJ2-2,.,.,CASSQRTGTKTGELFF,TGTGCCAGCAGCCAGCGGACCGGGACAAAAACCGGGGAGCTGTTTTTT
TRBV19,TRBJ1-1,.,.,CASRDTGRGTEAFF,TGTGCCAGTAGGGATACAGGCCGCGGCACTGAAGCTTTCTTT
TRBV24-1,TRBJ1-2,.,TRBD1,CATSDASGTGDYGYTF,TGTGCCACCAGTGATGCCTCAGGGACAGGGGACTATGGCTACACCTTC
TRBV5-1,TRBJ2-4,.,TRBD1,CASSSAGQGGNIQYF,TGCGCCAGCAGCTCGGCGGGACAGGGGGGAAACATTCAGTACTTC
TRBV3-1/TRBV3-2,TRBJ1-4,.,TRBD1,CASSQGQGVEKLFF,TGTGCCAGCAGCCAGGGACAGGGGGTTGAAAAACTGTTTTTT
TRBV19,TRBJ2-7,once,TRBD2,CASSGGGRKNYEQYF,TGTGCCAGTAGTGGGGGGGGACGGAAGAACTACGAGCAGTACTTC
TRBV7-8,TRBJ1-1,.,.,CASSLEAGGPNTEAFF,TGTGCCAGCAGCTTAGAGGCGGGGGGCCCGAACACTGAAGCTTTCTTT